Below are 28 T cell receptor beta chains sequenced from a single sample in a study of blood T cells in healthy people across ages. Through a sample-barcoded 5' primer and a J-beta primer mix, a second PCR was run for roughly 6 to 12 cycles. Using its own MiXCR run on the 5' RACE reads, TCRdb lists one record per CDR3 protein. Seen here are 750,000 to 950,000 distinct CDR3 sequences, 20% to 30% observed once, and the top ten hold 2.5% to 3.5%. These data also formed part of another study, on T cells of mothers and their children.

Source material: blood. The source is a boy between 10 and 17 years old in good health.

This chain links TRBV12-3 or TRBV12-4 with TRBJ2-1; 10 nucleotides agree with TRBD2. The trim removed 1 base at V and 8 bases at J, leaving 5 bases unmatched. CDR3 length equals 15 residues. CDR3 sequence (DNA): TGTGCCAGCAGTTTAGAGCGGGGGGGCCAGGATGAGCAGTTCTTC. Residues: CASSLERGGQDEQFF.

The chain employs TRBV20-1 and TRBJ2-5, with TRBD2 matching 13 bases. Germline CDR1 is DFQATT and CDR2 is SNEGSKA (reference sequence). V dropped 1 base and J dropped 2; count of bases not matched to a gene: 4. The CDR3 length is 16 residues. The CDR3 sequence: CSARAGLAGHQETQYF. CDR3 nucleotides: TGCAGTGCTAGAGCGGGACTAGCGGGGCATCAAGAGACCCAGTACTTC.

The chain couples TRBV28 to TRBJ2-3; 12 bases match TRBD2. CDR1 MDHEN and CDR2 SYDVKM come from the germline V gene. The trim removed 5 bases at V and 5 bases at J, leaving 5 bases unmatched. The CDR3 loop spans 15 amino acids. The CDR3 DNA sequence: TGTGCCAGCAGTGTGACTAGCGGGGGAAGAGATACGCAGTATTTT. Amino acid sequence: CASSVTSGGRDTQYF. Based on the CDR3 plus reference TRBV28 and TRBJ2-3, the full variable domain is DVKVTQSSRYLVKRTGEKVFLECVQDMDHENMFWYRQDPGLGLRLIYFSYDVKMKEKGDIPEGYSVSREKKERFSLILESASTNQTSMYLCASSVTSGGRDTQYFGPGTRLTVL.

This clonotype was counted ten times or more. Compared with germline, one end of the junction differs, possibly owing to a read error. The gene calls are TRBV5-1 and TRBJ2-1; D uncertain. The CDR3 is 11 residues long. The germline CDR1 and CDR2 sequences are SGHRS and YFSETQ. The CDR3 region is CASSLELEQFF. The CDR3 DNA reads as TGTGCCAGCAGTTTGGAGTTAGAGCAGTTCTTC.

The J gene is TRBJ2-2, the V gene TRBV5-5; 8 bases are shared with TRBD1. V was pared by 2 bases and J by 4 bases, with 13 bases of the junction left unmatched. Germline loops: CDR1 SGHKS, CDR2 YYEKEE (reference sequence). The CDR3 loop spans 18 amino acids. The CDR3, as DNA: TGTGCCAGCAGCTTTGACGCTTCGAGACAGGGGACCACCGGGGAGCTGTTTTTT. It codes for CASSFDASRQGTTGELFF.

This chain joins TRBV27 and TRBJ2-7; tentative D call: TRBD2 (5 bases). V was cut by 0 bases and J by 4 bases, with 19 bases left in between. The CDR3 has 17 residues. CDR1 is MNHEY and CDR2 is SMNVEV in the germline V gene (reference sequence). CDR3 DNA sequence: TGTGCCAGCAGTTTATCATGGGGTAGACGGGGAGCATACGAGCAGTACTTC. Translation gives CASSLSWGRRGAYEQYF.

The chain employs TRBV6-2 or TRBV6-3 and TRBJ2-1; D possibly matches TRBD1 or TRBD2 (5 bases each). The J call is doubtful: the DNA matches TRBJ2-7 better. Germline V lookup: CDR1 MNHEY, CDR2 SVGEGT. The CDR3 spans 14 residues. The CDR3: CASSYARENYEQYF. The CDR3 DNA is TGTGCCAGCAGTTACGCCAGGGAGAACTACGAGCAGTACTTC.

V is TRBV27 and J is TRBJ2-7, with TRBD1 identical over 12 bases. Germline assignment: CDR1 MNHEY and CDR2 SMNVEV (reference sequence). This CDR3 comprises 15 residues. Losses at the gene ends were 5 bases for V and 7 bases for J; bases not matched to a gene: 9. The CDR3 protein is CASSIWGTGGREQYF. The CDR3 DNA reads TGTGCCAGCAGTATCTGGGGGACAGGGGGCCGGGAGCAGTACTTC.

The genes are TRBV7-2 and TRBJ2-5; TRBD1 matches at 7 bases. Germline trimming cut 7 bases from V and 0 bases from J; bases unmatched to any gene: 5. The CDR3 is 14 amino acids. Germline V lookup: CDR1 SGHTA, CDR2 FQGNSA. CDR3 sequence: CASTITGDQETQYF. The CDR3 DNA reads as TGTGCCAGCACCATCACAGGGGACCAAGAGACCCAGTACTTC.

This sequence joins TRBV7-3 and TRBJ2-7; TRBD2 matches at 10 bases. Germline V gene sequence: CDR1 SGHTA, CDR2 FQGTGA. V shed 5 bases and J 7 bases; nucleotides not matched to a gene: 14. The CDR3 totals 16 residues. CDR3 in DNA: TGTGCCAGCAGCCCCGGGGAGCGGGGGGGCCAGGTTGAGCAGTACTTC. Its protein is CASSPGERGGQVEQYF.

The sample holds a few counts of this clonotype. This rearrangement joins TRBV29-1 to TRBJ2-6; D gene ambiguous. V lost 0 bases, J lost 2 bases, and 11 bases lay in between. CDR3 length: 16 amino acids. Germline V CDR1 and CDR2: SQVTM, ANQGSEA. CDR3 amino acids: CSVEDRTSPGANVLTF. The CDR3 DNA follows: TGCAGCGTTGAAGATCGAACCTCCCCTGGGGCCAACGTCCTGACTTTC.

The chain carries TRBV12-3 or TRBV12-4 and TRBJ1-1; no clear D. Deletions cut 7 bases from V and 6 bases from J, with 12 bases between. The CDR3 is 12 amino acids. This chain's CDR3 is CASTLEDPEAFF. The DNA of the CDR3 is TGTGCCAGCACCCTGGAGGACCCTGAAGCTTTCTTT.

The chain carries TRBV12-3 or TRBV12-4 and TRBJ2-5; 13 bases are a match to TRBD2. This CDR3 comprises 15 residues. V shed 3 bases, J shed 4 bases, and the junction held 2 bases outside the gene matches. In DNA form, the CDR3 reads TGTGCCAGCAGTTTCACTAGCGGGGGGGTAGAGACCCAGTACTTC. As protein: CASSFTSGGVETQYF.

V usage is TRBV15 and J usage is TRBJ2-1; 9 bases align to TRBD2. The CDR3 runs 15 residues. Germline CDR1 is LNHNV and CDR2 is YYDKDF (reference sequence). V shed 1 base, J shed 10 bases, and the junction held 8 bases outside the gene matches. The CDR3 reads CATSRGASGDLEQFF. In DNA form, the CDR3 reads TGTGCCACCAGCAGAGGGGCTAGCGGGGACCTAGAGCAGTTCTTC. Supplemented by reference TRBV15 and TRBJ2-1, the full variable domain reads DAMVIQNPRYQVTQFGKPVTLSCSQTLNHNVMYWYQQKSSQAPKLLFHYYDKDFNNEADTPDNFQSRRPNTSFCFLDIRSPGLGDTAMYLCATSRGASGDLEQFFGPGTRLTVL.

This rearrangement joins TRBV11-2 to TRBJ2-7; 12 nucleotides align to TRBD1. Germline CDR1 is SGHAT and CDR2 is FQNNGV. This CDR3 has 16 amino acids. After removal of 4 bases from V and 4 bases from J, the junction contained 8 bases not matched to a gene. Here the CDR3 reads CASSYLPGQGAYEQYF. For the CDR3, the DNA is TGTGCCAGCAGCTACCTTCCGGGACAGGGGGCGTACGAGCAGTACTTC.

V and J are TRBV5-6 and TRBJ1-4; D is possibly TRBD1 (5 bases). V was shortened by 4 bases and J by 8 bases, with 15 bases between the two germline ends. The length of the CDR3 is 14 residues. Germline CDR1 and CDR2: SGHDT and YYEEEE. For the CDR3, the DNA is TGTGCCAGCAGCGGTGGAGGGGCGGAGGAAAAACTGTTTTTT. This encodes CASSGGGAEEKLFF.

This rearrangement joins TRBV28 to TRBJ1-2; weak D call: TRBD1 (6 bases). The CDR3 spans 14 residues. Trimming stripped 3 bases from V and 3 bases from J, with 11 bases between. Germline V gene lookup returns CDR1 MDHEN and CDR2 SYDVKM. The CDR3 here is CASSFEGEDYGYTF. The CDR3 region has the DNA TGTGCCAGCAGTTTCGAGGGGGAGGACTATGGCTACACCTTC.

The chain joins TRBV12-3 or TRBV12-4 to TRBJ2-5; D is perhaps TRBD1 (6 bases). The CDR3 sequence is 13 residues long. V lost 5 bases and J lost 5, with 12 bases in between. Here the CDR3 DNA reads TGTGCCAGCAGTACAGGGTTTTGGGAGACCCAGTACTTC. This gives the protein CASSTGFWETQYF.

The chain carries TRBV3-1 and TRBJ2-4, with a weak D call TRBD2 (7 bases). This CDR3 is built from 16 residues. V gave up 4 bases and J gave up 6 bases, with 19 bases separating them. Germline CDR1 is LGHDT and CDR2 is YNNKEL (reference sequence). The CDR3 sequence: CASSLPGEGGRNIQYF. CDR3 nucleotides: TGTGCCAGCAGCCTTCCGGGGGAGGGGGGGCGAAACATTCAGTACTTC.

The J gene is TRBJ1-3, the V gene TRBV6-1, with D unclear. The ends were cut back, 5 bases at V and 0 bases at J, with 17 bases in the middle. CDR3 length equals 17 residues. Germline V gives CDR1 MNHNS, CDR2 SASEGT. The CDR3 loop is CASSKIPPGISGNTIYF. The CDR3 DNA follows: TGTGCCAGCAGTAAAATCCCCCCGGGAATCTCTGGAAACACCATATATTTT.

This clonotype has more than one count but fewer than ten. The chain combines TRBV20-1 with TRBJ2-2; no definite D call. Trimming shortened V by 1 base and J by 4 bases, and 13 bases separated the two germline ends. Looked up from germline, CDR1 is DFQATT and CDR2 is SNEGSKA (reference sequence). The CDR3 length is 15 residues. The CDR3 DNA reads as TGCAGTGCTAGAGCGACGGGTGGTACCACCGGGGAGCTGTTTTTT. Translation: CSARATGGTTGELFF.

J is TRBJ1-1 and V is TRBV10-3; the D gene is possibly TRBD1 (6 bases). Germline V gene data show CDR1 as ENHRY and CDR2 as SYGVKD. Deletions cut 11 bases from V and 2 bases from J, with 9 bases between. This CDR3 region has 11 residues. The DNA of the CDR3 is TGTGCCTGCAGGGGTAACACTGAAGCTTTCTTT. It codes for CACRGNTEAFF.

The rearrangement joins TRBV4-1 to TRBJ1-6; D unresolved. CDR3 length: 17 amino acids. CDR1 and CDR2 (germline): MGHRA, YSYEKL. Between the trimmed V and J ends, which lost 1 base and 3 bases, there was a span of 13 bases. Here the CDR3 reads CASSQGAPEDYNSPLHF. The CDR3 region has the DNA TGCGCCAGCAGCCAAGGGGCTCCCGAAGACTATAATTCACCCCTCCACTTT.

V is TRBV5-5 and J is TRBJ2-1, with D perhaps assigned TRBD1 or TRBD2 (5 bases each). V was shortened by 6 bases and J by 2 bases, with 12 bases between the two germline ends. The CDR3 runs 14 residues. Looked up from germline, CDR1 is SGHKS and CDR2 is YYEKEE (reference sequence). The CDR3 loop reads CASTGTFPYNEQFF. The CDR3 DNA reads TGTGCCAGCACCGGGACGTTTCCCTACAATGAGCAGTTCTTC.

This clonotype appeared a few times. The chain carries TRBV20-1 and TRBJ1-3; possibly TRBD1 for D (6 bases). Germline values: CDR1 DFQATT, CDR2 SNEGSKA (reference sequence). The V gene lost 4 bases and the J gene lost 0 bases, with 13 bases spanning the gap. CDR3 length equals 15 residues. The CDR3: CSAKDSDLSGNTIYF. DNA of the CDR3: TGCAGTGCTAAGGACAGCGATCTCTCTGGAAACACCATATATTTT.

V and J are TRBV6-1 and TRBJ2-7, with 7 bases lining up with TRBD1. The CDR3 loop spans 14 amino acids. In germline, CDR1 is MNHNS, CDR2 SASEGT. V lost 4 bases and J lost 2; bases outside the gene matches: 5. The CDR3: CASSGQGMTYEQYF. In DNA, the CDR3 is TGTGCCAGCAGTGGACAGGGAATGACCTACGAGCAGTACTTC.

This clonotype was recorded a few times. This chain connects TRBV29-1 to TRBJ2-1; 9 bases map to TRBD2. This CDR3 is built from 14 residues. J was trimmed by 6 bases and V by 5 bases; bases with no gene match: 8. In germline, CDR1 is SQVTM, CDR2 ANQGSEA. The CDR3 bases are TGCAGCGTTTATGGTAGCGGGAGTTTCAATGAGCAGTTCTTC. Translation gives CSVYGSGSFNEQFF.

This clonotype has just a few counts. The chain couples TRBV28 to TRBJ2-7, with TRBD2 as a possible D gene (6 bases). CDR1 MDHEN and CDR2 SYDVKM come from the germline V gene. The CDR3 is 15 residues long. Deletions cut 5 bases from V and 6 bases from J, with 20 bases between. CDR3 amino acids: CASSLRRDSATEQYF. CDR3 sequence (DNA): TGTGCCAGCAGTCTTCGACGGGACTCTGCCACCGAGCAGTACTTC.